This T cell receptor (beta chain) was sequenced for a study of shared clonotypes between healthy human individuals. The data were produced by immunoSEQ multiplex PCR, yet TCRdb's version contains in-frame clones alone and is incomplete. The top ten hold 0.11% to 0.15% of the sample, which has 2.5 million or so clones, around 94% seen once. V was clipped by 5 bases and J by 2 bases; unmatched bases: 1. Germline V CDR1 and CDR2: PRHDT, FYEKMQ (reference sequence). There are 13 residues in the CDR3. The chain combines TRBV13 with TRBJ1-2; 8 bases map to TRBD1. This TCR came from a man aged 18-30 years in good health. Sequencing was carried out using naive CD4+ T cells sorted from blood. Subset noted: CD45RA+ positively selected. CDR3 DNA sequence: TGTGCCAGCAGCCGACAGGGGAACTATGGCTACACCTTC. Residues: CASSRQGNYGYTF.